The 21 T cell receptor gamma chains given below trace back to one sample, sequenced in a study of gamma delta lymphoproliferative disorders and STAT genes. Sequencing used genomic DNA taken from PBMCs of patients and controls. TCRdb applied CATT to the multiplex PCR reads for clone calling. The sample has around 4,500 gamma-chain clones, more than 6% seen once. The sequenced sample was blood. The receptors originated from a human donor in good health.

This clone is labeled as medium-sized. The chain carries TRGV2 and TRGJ1 or TRGJ2. The J gene comes from matching the DNA to germline here; TCRdb lacks it. The V segment lost 0 bases and the J segment 5 bases; nucleotides outside the gene matches: 7. The CDR3 totals 14 residues. CDR1 is EGSNGY and CDR2 is YDSYNSKV in the germline V gene. CDR3 sequence: CATWDGPGDYKKLF. CDR3 DNA: TGTGCCACCTGGGACGGGCCGGGGGATTATAAGAAACTCTTT.

By share, this clone counts as medium-sized (0.01 to 0.1%). The V and J genes are TRGV10 and TRGJ1 or TRGJ2. The J gene, left out of TCRdb, was set here by checking the DNA against germline. TRGV10 is known as an ORF, though its function is uncertain. The CDR3 contains 9 residues. Trimming took 7 bases from V and 12 from J; bases not matched to a gene: 4. In DNA form, the CDR3 reads TGTGCTGCGTGGTCTGGGAAACTCTTT. Its protein is CAAWSGKLF.

By proportion, this clone is medium-sized (0.01 to 0.1%). V gene TRGV2 combines with J gene TRGJ1 or TRGJ2. The J gene is absent in TCRdb and was assigned here via DNA matching to germline. The germline V gene encodes CDR1 EGSNGY and CDR2 YDSYNSKV. J was trimmed by 12 bases and V by 8 bases; bases with no gene match: 10. The CDR3 consists of 10 residues. The CDR3 DNA sequence: TGTGCCACCTCCGACCGCGGGAAACTCTTT. It codes for CATSDRGKLF.

Of note for this clone: No DNA is shown, since the ends of the CDR3 on it are uncertain; the CDR3 is the one TCRdb lists. The V gene is listed as TRGV11; no J gene was called. TRGV11 is treated as an ORF (open reading frame) with a function not yet certain. Including both end residues, the CDR3 is 18 amino acids long. CDR3: CTTVPAGPLLSNYYKKLF.

This clone counts as medium-sized. The rearrangement links TRGV10 to TRGJ1 or TRGJ2. The J gene, absent from TCRdb, was called here by matching the DNA to germline. TRGV10 is labeled an ORF, and its function is uncertain. The CDR3 contains 11 residues. The J segment lost 11 bases and the V segment lost 8 bases, leaving 10 bases of the junction unmatched. CDR3 protein: CAAWDPREKLF. The DNA of the CDR3 is TGTGCTGCGTGGGATCCAAGGGAGAAACTCTTT.

This clone ranks as medium-sized. The rearrangement links TRGV2 to TRGJP2. The J gene, absent from TCRdb, was called here by matching the DNA to germline. The CDR3 is 14 residues long. V trimming: 0 bases; J trimming: 12 bases; junction bases outside the gene matches: 10. CDR1 EGSNGY and CDR2 YDSYNSKV come from the germline V gene. CDR3 protein: CATWDGPLFRIKTF. The CDR3, as DNA: TGTGCCACCTGGGACGGGCCATTGTTTAGGATCAAGACGTTT.

In its sample, this clone is medium-sized. The junction differs from germline at one of its ends, possibly a read error. V and J are TRGV10 and TRGJP1. TCRdb is silent on the J gene; assignment here came from matching the DNA to germline. TRGV10 is an open reading frame whose function is uncertain. This CDR3 has 12 residues. Written as DNA, the CDR3 is TGTGCTGCGTGTTGGGGTGGTTGGTTCAAGATATTT. As protein: CAACWGGWFKIF.

This clone is categorized as medium-sized. The V call is TRGV2, the J call TRGJP2. No J gene is reported in TCRdb; it was inferred here by comparing the DNA with germline. CDR1 EGSNGY and CDR2 YDSYNSKV come from the germline V gene. The CDR3 length is 18 residues. The V and J ends lost 0 bases and 3 bases, in that order; junction bases with no gene match: 13. The chain's CDR3 is CATWDGPRQWGSDWIKTF. DNA of the CDR3: TGTGCCACCTGGGACGGGCCCCGGCAATGGGGTAGTGATTGGATCAAGACGTTT.

This clone was seen ten or more times. The CDR3 bases are TGTGCCACCTGGGACAGGCCGGTTAAAGCCCATTATTATAAGAAACTCTTT. Translated, it gives CATWDRPVKAHYYKKLF. The V gene is TRGV5, the J gene TRGJ1 or TRGJ2. No J segment appears in TCRdb, so it was assigned here by matching the sequence to germline. CDR1 VINAFY and CDR2 YDVSNSKD come from the germline V gene. CDR3 size: 17 residues. The J segment lost 2 bases and the V segment lost 0 bases, leaving 13 bases of the junction unmatched.

By share of the sample, this clone is medium-sized (0.01 to 0.1%). The chain employs TRGV2 and TRGJ1 or TRGJ2. Here the J gene came from matching the DNA to germline, since TCRdb omits it. The germline CDR1 and CDR2 sequences are EGSNGY and YDSYNSKV. Unmatched junction bases numbered 9, after V lost 1 base and J lost 3 bases. This CDR3 has 15 residues. The CDR3 sequence: CATWDGPKIYYKKLF. The CDR3 DNA sequence: TGTGCCACCTGGGACGGCCCCAAGATTTATTATAAGAAACTCTTT.

This clone is medium-sized (0.01 to 0.1%). Other DNA sequences in this sample translate to the same CDR3. The gene calls are TRGV4 and TRGJ1 or TRGJ2. Here the J gene came from matching the DNA to germline, since TCRdb omits it. From germline, CDR1 is EGSTGY and CDR2 YDSYTSSV. Trimming took 0 bases from V and 4 from J; bases not matched to a gene: 3. The CDR3 covers 13 residues. CDR3 region: CATWDGLYYKKLF. Written as DNA, the CDR3 is TGTGCCACCTGGGATGGGCTCTATTATAAGAAACTCTTT.

Relative to its sample, this clone is medium-sized (0.01 to 0.1%). The V call is TRGV8, the J call TRGJP1. The J gene, not given by TCRdb, was assigned here from a germline match of the nucleotide sequence. Unmatched junction bases numbered 20, after V lost 7 bases and J lost 0 bases. Germline V gives CDR1 VENAVY, CDR2 YDSYNSRV. The CDR3 has 19 residues. Here the CDR3 DNA reads TGTGCCACCTGCAAAGACAACGAAGGGGGATATACCACTGGTTGGTTCAAGATATTT. Residues: CATCKDNEGGYTTGWFKIF.

This clone is categorized as medium-sized. This same CDR3 is encoded by further DNA sequences in the sample. The V gene is TRGV9, the J gene TRGJ1 or TRGJ2. As TCRdb names no J gene, one was assigned here on the basis of a DNA match to germline. The CDR3 extends over 12 amino acids. Germline trimming cut 0 bases from V and 7 bases from J; bases unmatched to any gene: 3. The V gene's germline CDR1 is GITISATS and CDR2 ISYDGTV (reference sequence). Written as DNA, the CDR3 is TGTGCCTTGTGGGAGGTGCACTATAAGAAACTCTTT. It specifies CALWEVHYKKLF.

This clone is medium-sized by share. V usage is TRGV5 and J usage is TRGJ1 or TRGJ2. TCRdb gives no J gene; it was assigned here by matching the DNA to germline. Per the germline V gene, CDR1 is VINAFY and CDR2 is YDVSNSKD. The CDR3 has 13 residues. Trimming at V came to 0 bases and at J to 8 bases, leaving 7 bases not matched to a gene. CDR3 sequence (DNA): TGTGCCACCTGGGACAGGCTCAAGGATAAGAAACTCTTT. Residues: CATWDRLKDKKLF.

This clone is deemed medium-sized. This chain uses TRGV9 with TRGJ1 or TRGJ2. The J gene, left out of TCRdb, was set here by checking the DNA against germline. V trimming: 1 base; J trimming: 11 bases; junction bases outside the gene matches: 5. The CDR3 extends over 11 amino acids. Per germline, CDR1 GITISATS and CDR2 ISYDGTV (reference sequence). This chain's CDR3 is CALWEVRQKLF. The DNA for the CDR3 is TGTGCCTTGTGGGAGGTTCGGCAGAAACTCTTT.

This clone was detected many times. J is TRGJ1 or TRGJ2 and V is TRGV9. TCRdb does not report a J gene; here it was assigned by matching the DNA to germline references. The CDR3 runs to 14 residues. The germline V gene has CDR1 GITISATS and CDR2 ISYDGTV (reference sequence). Trimming at V came to 0 bases and at J to 2 bases, leaving 4 bases not matched to a gene. The chain's CDR3 is CALWEVRYYYKKLF. DNA for the CDR3: TGTGCCTTGTGGGAGGTGCGGTATTATTATAAGAAACTCTTT.

This clone was recorded many times. Other DNA sequences in the sample encode the same CDR3. The V call is TRGV9, the J call TRGJ1 or TRGJ2. The J gene, left out of TCRdb, was set here by checking the DNA against germline. V gave up 3 bases and J gave up 1 base; unmatched junction bases: 0. CDR1 is GITISATS and CDR2 is ISYDGTV in the germline V gene (reference sequence). The CDR3 extends over 12 amino acids. Here the CDR3 reads CALWENYYKKLF. The CDR3 DNA follows: TGTGCCTTGTGGGAGAATTATTATAAGAAACTCTTT.

This clone is classed as medium-sized. The V call is TRGV10, the J call TRGJ1 or TRGJ2. TCRdb gives no J gene; it was assigned here by matching the DNA to germline. TRGV10 belongs to the ORF category, with a function that is uncertain. Losses at the gene ends were 8 bases for V and 10 bases for J; bases not matched to a gene: 12. CDR3 length: 12 amino acids. The DNA of the CDR3 is TGTGCTGCGTGGGATTTTTGCGCCAAGAAACTCTTT. Protein: CAAWDFCAKKLF.

This clone appeared many times. In the same sample, other DNA sequences code for this CDR3. The V and J genes are TRGV2 and TRGJ1 or TRGJ2. The J gene is absent in TCRdb and was assigned here via DNA matching to germline. Germline-derived CDR1 and CDR2 are EGSNGY and YDSYNSKV. The CDR3 covers 13 residues. J gave up 6 bases and V 1 base, and 6 bases lay outside the gene matches. In DNA form, the CDR3 reads TGTGCCACCTGGGACGGACCTTGTTATAAGAAACTCTTT. This codes for CATWDGPCYKKLF.

By sample fraction, this clone is medium-sized. Other DNA sequences in this sample translate to the same CDR3. No call exists for the J gene, whereas the V gene is TRGV3. This CDR3 is built from 9 residues. Germline V gene sequence: CDR1 VTNTFY, CDR2 YDVSTARD (reference sequence). The CDR3 DNA sequence: TGTGCCACCTGGGACAGGCCTCTCTTT. Translation: CATWDRPLF.

This clone came up a few times. The chain recombines TRGV5 with TRGJ1 or TRGJ2. TCRdb is silent on the J gene; assignment here came from matching the DNA to germline. CDR1 VINAFY and CDR2 YDVSNSKD come from the germline V gene. This CDR3 has 12 amino acids. Trimming at V came to 3 bases and at J to 5 bases, leaving 4 bases not matched to a gene. CDR3 nucleotides: TGTGCCACCTGGGACCCGAATTATAAGAAACTCTTT. Protein: CATWDPNYKKLF.